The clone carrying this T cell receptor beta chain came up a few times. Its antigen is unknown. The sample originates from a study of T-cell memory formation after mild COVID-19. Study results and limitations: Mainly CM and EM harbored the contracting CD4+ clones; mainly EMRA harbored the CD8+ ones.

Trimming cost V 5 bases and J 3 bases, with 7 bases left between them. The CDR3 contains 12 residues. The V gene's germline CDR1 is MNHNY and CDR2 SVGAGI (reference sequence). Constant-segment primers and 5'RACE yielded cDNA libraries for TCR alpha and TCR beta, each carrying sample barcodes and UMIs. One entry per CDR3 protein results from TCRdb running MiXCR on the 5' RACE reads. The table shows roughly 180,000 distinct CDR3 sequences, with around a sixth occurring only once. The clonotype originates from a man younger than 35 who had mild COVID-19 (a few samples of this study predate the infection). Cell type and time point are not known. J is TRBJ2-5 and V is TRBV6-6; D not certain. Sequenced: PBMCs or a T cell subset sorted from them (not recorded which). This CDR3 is CASSRNEETQYF. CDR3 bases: TGTGCCAGCAGTCGGAACGAAGAGACCCAGTACTTC.